The entry below gives a single T cell receptor beta chain sequence along with its context. Antigen specificity is unknown. The data were obtained in a study of beta chain features in type 1 diabetes. Study-level information: Investigators examined some 100,000,000 sorted cells across all samples.

Expressed TCRB transcripts were sequenced because the isolated RNA had all been reverse transcribed beforehand. Repertoires were generated with immunoSEQ multiplex PCR, while TCRdb's copy carries only in-frame clones and drops some. The table lists more than 85,000 clones, under 40% of them singletons. General study results and limits: Possible PCR preference for shorter templates applied equally to patients and controls. Within the patient group, naive, central memory and Treg TCRB repertoires appeared more similar to each other than within healthy donors. Among type 1 diabetes patients, VDJ junctions had fewer insertions and more deletions.

Sequenced material: stem cell memory CD4+ T cells from blood. This sequence originates from a woman between 18 and 30 years old in good health.

The CDR3 DNA reads TGTGCCAGCAGTTTCGACAAGTTCCTCTCTGGGGCCAACGTCCTGACTTTC. Its translation: CASSFDKFLSGANVLTF. This chain links TRBV27 with TRBJ2-6, with D hard to call. From germline, CDR1 is MNHEY and CDR2 SMNVEV (reference sequence). V dropped 3 bases and J dropped 0 bases, with 12 bases sitting between them. The CDR3 loop spans 17 amino acids.